One and the same sample provided the 26 T cell receptor beta chains below, sequenced in a study of CD8+ T cells in alopecia areata (dated by TCRdb to 2016 to 2018). The time point label, read with the paper, signifies: 24 weeks on oral tofacitinib. The treatment or condition label on this specimen signifies: oral pan-JAK inhibitor, 5-10 mg twice daily. Library construction relied on the immunoSEQ multiplex PCR assay. For TCR sequencing, RNA was extracted from every sample and reverse transcribed into cDNA to serve as template. Imported from immuneACCESS, the table was reduced by TCRdb to in-frame sequences with V and J called. These copies leave out some clones; in studies compared against another copy, an unresolved V gene accounts for under half, and the cause of the remainder is not known. This sample gives around 290,000 clones in total; roughly 50% of them show up just once. Jointly, the top ten make up under 2% of the sample.

Material: CD4+ T cells sorted from blood, obtained at week 24, from a patient treated with tofacitinib. Receptors were obtained from a human donor with alopecia areata.

This clone appeared a few times. This rearrangement joins TRBV7-9 to TRBJ2-1, with 7 positions matching TRBD1. The germline CDR1 and CDR2 sequences are SEHNR and FQNEAQ (reference sequence). After removal of 5 bases from V and 0 bases from J, the junction contained 7 bases not matched to a gene. This CDR3 has 16 residues. The CDR3 loop reads CASSAMTGSSYNEQFF. The CDR3 DNA sequence: TGTGCCAGCAGCGCAATGACAGGGAGCTCCTACAATGAGCAGTTCTTC.

This clone appeared a few times. This sequence joins TRBV30 and TRBJ1-2, with 7 bases lining up with TRBD1. Germline CDR1 GTSNPN, CDR2 SVGIG (reference sequence). The CDR3 covers 15 residues. J gave up 8 bases and V 0 bases, and 12 bases lay outside the gene matches. Here the CDR3 reads CAWSVPLTGVEGYTF. The CDR3 DNA reads as TGTGCCTGGAGTGTACCCCTAACAGGGGTGGAGGGCTACACCTTC. Looking up the rest from reference TRBV30 and TRBJ1-2 gives the full variable domain: SQTIHQWPATLVQPVGSPLSLECTVEGTSNPNLYWYRQAAGRGLQLLFYSVGIGQISSEVPQNLSASRPQDRQFILSSKKLLLSDSGFYLCAWSVPLTGVEGYTFGSGTRLTVV.

The rearrangement uses TRBV7-2 and TRBJ2-5; D is tentatively TRBD1 or TRBD2 (5 bases each). This CDR3 comprises 14 residues. V lost 4 bases to trimming and J lost 3 bases, with 12 bases between them. Germline V gene lookup returns CDR1 SGHTA and CDR2 FQGNSA. The CDR3 DNA reads as TGTGCCAGCAGCTCTAGGGGAGCTAAAGAGACCCAGTACTTC. This translates into CASSSRGAKETQYF.

The chain links TRBV27 to TRBJ2-7, with 12 positions matching TRBD2. Trimming took 6 bases from V and 0 from J; bases not matched to a gene: 3. This CDR3 is built from 15 residues. The V gene's germline CDR1 is MNHEY and CDR2 SMNVEV (reference sequence). The CDR3 bases are TGTGCCAGCAGACAACTAGCGGGGGGCTCCTACGAGCAGTACTTC. Protein product: CASRQLAGGSYEQYF.

CDR3 in amino acids: CASGDRAETQYF. The CDR3 DNA is TGTGCCAGTGGGGACAGGGCAGAGACCCAGTACTTC. The chain employs TRBV7-2 and TRBJ2-5; 9 positions agree with TRBD1. V lost 9 bases, J lost 4 bases, and 3 bases stayed unmatched. The length of the CDR3 is 12 residues. Germline values: CDR1 SGHTA, CDR2 FQGNSA.

The chain combines TRBV9 with TRBJ2-5; D is possibly TRBD1 (6 bases). CDR3 size: 15 residues. Germline V gene data show CDR1 as SGDLS and CDR2 as YYNGEE. The V gene lost 1 base and the J gene lost 3 bases, with 13 bases spanning the gap. CDR3: CASSVIKGEKETQYF. The CDR3 DNA reads as TGTGCCAGCAGCGTAATTAAGGGGGAGAAAGAGACCCAGTACTTC.

This chain joins TRBV11-2 and TRBJ2-1; D possibly corresponds to TRBD1 (6 bases). V lost 6 bases and J 9 bases, leaving 9 bases between the germline ends. There are 11 residues in the CDR3. Germline V CDR1 and CDR2: SGHAT, FQNNGV. CDR3 residues: CASRLGGEQFF. The CDR3 DNA reads TGTGCCAGCAGACTAGGGGGTGAGCAGTTCTTC.

The chain combines TRBV7-9 with TRBJ2-7; 7 positions agree with TRBD2. V dropped 1 base and J dropped 3; count of bases not matched to a gene: 9. The CDR3 loop spans 16 amino acids. Germline V gives CDR1 SEHNR, CDR2 FQNEAQ (reference sequence). In DNA form, the CDR3 reads TGTGCCAGCAGCTTAGGGAGCGGACTAGAATTCTACGAGCAGTACTTC. This codes for CASSLGSGLEFYEQYF.

This chain links TRBV9 with TRBJ2-3; D is perhaps TRBD2 (5 bases). CDR1 is SGDLS and CDR2 is YYNGEE in the germline V gene. The CDR3 sequence is 15 residues long. Trimming pared 0 bases from V and 2 bases from J, leaving 10 bases between. CDR3 DNA sequence: TGTGCCAGCAGCGTAGTCGAGCGGAACACAGATACGCAGTATTTT. Translation gives CASSVVERNTDTQYF.

This clone was detected a few times. CDR3 loop: CASRVTDTQYF. The DNA of the CDR3 is TGTGCCAGCAGGGTAACAGATACGCAGTATTTT. The chain has TRBV28 and TRBJ2-3; D remains ambiguous. V lost 6 bases to trimming and J lost 3 bases, with 4 bases between them. The CDR3 spans 11 residues. Germline CDR1 MDHEN, CDR2 SYDVKM. The complete variable domain, with remaining parts taken from reference TRBV28 and TRBJ2-3, reads DVKVTQSSRYLVKRTGEKVFLECVQDMDHENMFWYRQDPGLGLRLIYFSYDVKMKEKGDIPEGYSVSREKKERFSLILESASTNQTSMYLCASRVTDTQYFGPGTRLTVL.

This chain joins TRBV2 and TRBJ1-1; D possibly corresponds to TRBD1 (5 bases). This CDR3 has 13 amino acids. Germline assignment: CDR1 SNHLY and CDR2 FYNNEI. V was trimmed by 5 bases and J by 0 bases, leaving 7 bases between them. CDR3: CASSQGLNTEAFF. The CDR3 nucleotides are TGTGCCAGCAGTCAGGGACTGAACACTGAAGCTTTCTTT.

V and J are TRBV29-1 and TRBJ2-7, with 14 bases aligning to TRBD2. Unmatched junction bases numbered 9, after V lost 7 bases and J lost 4 bases. The CDR3 spans 15 residues. CDR1 and CDR2 (germline): SQVTM, ANQGSEA. CDR3 bases: TGCAGCGCGTACGGACTAGCGGGGGGACTATACGAGCAGTACTTC. Translation gives CSAYGLAGGLYEQYF.

The chain is built from TRBV5-1 and TRBJ2-5; D is possibly TRBD1 (6 bases). This CDR3 region has 14 residues. The V end lost 4 bases, the J end lost 5 bases, and 15 bases lay between the germline ends. Germline CDR1 and CDR2: SGHRS and YFSETQ. The CDR3 region is CASSASQGGETQYF. The CDR3 DNA reads TGCGCCAGCAGCGCCTCACAGGGCGGCGAGACCCAGTACTTC.

The J gene is TRBJ2-3, the V gene TRBV4-1; D is uncertain. The germline CDR1 and CDR2 sequences are MGHRA and YSYEKL. The V end lost 0 bases, the J end lost 2 bases, and 9 bases lay between the germline ends. CDR3 size: 15 residues. The CDR3 region has the DNA TGCGCCAGCAGCCAAGACGGCAGAATCACAGATACGCAGTATTTT. As protein: CASSQDGRITDTQYF.

This clone was counted a few times. J is TRBJ2-7 and V is TRBV29-1, with D perhaps assigned TRBD1 or TRBD2 (6 bases each). Germline V CDR1 and CDR2: SQVTM, ANQGSEA. The CDR3 sequence is 13 residues long. Trimming removed 7 bases from V and 1 base from J, with 14 bases in between. The CDR3 region is CSDTTGASYEQYF. CDR3 coding DNA: TGCAGCGATACGACGGGGGCGTCCTACGAGCAGTACTTC.

Only one count was recorded for this clone. The chain employs TRBV7-2 and TRBJ1-1, with 7 bases matching TRBD1. Germline CDR1 reads SGHTA; CDR2 reads FQGNSA. The CDR3 has 13 residues. Germline trimming cut 10 bases from V and 4 bases from J; bases unmatched to any gene: 9. For the CDR3, the DNA is TGTGCCACCTCTCTGGCAGGGGGCACTGAAGCTTTCTTT. Protein product: CATSLAGGTEAFF. Combining the CDR3 with reference TRBV7-2 and TRBJ1-1 gives the whole variable domain GAGVSQSPSNKVTEKGKDVELRCDPISGHTALYWYRQSLGQGLEFLIYFQGNSAPDKSGLPSDRFSAERTGGSVSTLTIQRTQQEDSAVYLCATSLAGGTEAFFGQGTRLTVV.

This clone has a handful of counts. The J gene is TRBJ2-1, the V gene TRBV28; tentatively, D is TRBD1 or TRBD2 (6 bases each). CDR1 and CDR2 (germline): MDHEN, SYDVKM. The CDR3 totals 16 residues. Trimming stripped 6 bases from V and 6 bases from J, with 21 bases between. CDR3 sequence (DNA): TGTGCCAGCAGGACAATTGGTGGGGGGCAATTCAATGAGCAGTTCTTC. It encodes CASRTIGGGQFNEQFF.

The CDR3 loop is CASSEEGTGMADTQYF. The CDR3 region has the DNA TGTGCCAGCAGTGAGGAAGGGACAGGGATGGCAGATACGCAGTATTTT. The genes are TRBV2 and TRBJ2-3; the match to TRBD1 covers 9 bases. The J segment lost 4 bases and the V segment lost 3 bases, leaving 8 bases of the junction unmatched. The CDR3 is 16 residues long. Germline CDR1 is SNHLY and CDR2 is FYNNEI. Full variable domain (outside the CDR3, taken from reference TRBV2 and TRBJ2-3): EPEVTQTPSHQVTQMGQEVILRCVPISNHLYFYWYRQILGQKVEFLVSFYNNEISEKSEIFDDQFSVERPDGSNFTLKIRSTKLEDSAMYFCASSEEGTGMADTQYFGPGTRLTVL.

This clone turned up a few times. This chain connects TRBV6-6 to TRBJ2-3; D assignment may be TRBD1 or TRBD2 (5 bases each). V was trimmed by 7 bases and J by 2 bases, leaving 10 bases between them. The germline gives CDR1 MNHNY, CDR2 SVGAGI (reference sequence). The CDR3 covers 13 residues. This chain's CDR3 is CASTGTHTDTQYF. The CDR3 nucleotides are TGTGCCAGCACCGGGACGCACACAGATACGCAGTATTTT.

This clone was detected a few times. The V gene is TRBV6-4, the J gene TRBJ2-1; D is ambiguous. Germline V gene sequence: CDR1 MRHNA, CDR2 SNTAGT. V lost 2 bases and J lost 4, with 3 bases in between. This CDR3 is built from 12 residues. For the CDR3, the DNA is TGTGCCAGCAGTGACCTTTACAATGAGCAGTTCTTC. Translation: CASSDLYNEQFF.

The rearrangement joins TRBV30 to TRBJ2-5; no firm D call. The V and J ends lost 1 base and 5 bases respectively, with 11 bases between them. The CDR3 is made up of 13 amino acids. Germline V gives CDR1 GTSNPN, CDR2 SVGIG (reference sequence). CDR3 DNA: TGTGCCTGGAGTGGGTCCGGGCGGGAGACCCAGTACTTC. Its translation: CAWSGSGRETQYF.

This clone was seen a handful of times. This rearrangement joins TRBV6-5 to TRBJ2-7; 8 positions agree with TRBD2. CDR1 is MNHEY and CDR2 is SVGAGI in the germline V gene. CDR3 size: 15 residues. Unmatched junction bases numbered 7, after V lost 4 bases and J lost 2 bases. The DNA for the CDR3 is TGTGCCAGCAGTTCCGGGACTAGACCACCCTACGAGCAGTACTTC. This translates into CASSSGTRPPYEQYF.

The gene calls are TRBV5-1 and TRBJ2-3; 10 bases are a match to TRBD1. Germline CDR1 and CDR2: SGHRS and YFSETQ. This CDR3 comprises 15 residues. Trimming took 3 bases from V and 4 from J; bases not matched to a gene: 5. The DNA of the CDR3 is TGCGCCAGCAGCTCTCTAGGACAGGGGGCAGATACGCAGTATTTT. Encoded protein: CASSSLGQGADTQYF.

V gene TRBV10-3 combines with J gene TRBJ2-7; D may be TRBD1 (6 bases). Germline values: CDR1 ENHRY, CDR2 SYGVKD. Deletions cut 6 bases from V and 0 bases from J, with 12 bases between. The CDR3 is 14 residues long. CDR3 sequence: CAIRNQGFSYEQYF. In DNA form, the CDR3 reads TGTGCCATCAGGAACCAGGGGTTCTCCTACGAGCAGTACTTC.

This clone showed up just once. This sequence joins TRBV29-1 and TRBJ1-1; D not resolved. This CDR3 spans 12 amino acids. Deletions cut 2 bases from V and 5 bases from J, with 9 bases between. Germline lookup yields CDR1 SQVTM and CDR2 ANQGSEA. The CDR3 protein is CSVETSGTEAFF. The CDR3 DNA reads TGCAGCGTTGAAACCTCGGGGACTGAAGCTTTCTTT.

The chain employs TRBV29-1 and TRBJ2-2; D possibly corresponds to TRBD1 (6 bases). The CDR3 length is 15 residues. Germline V gene lookup returns CDR1 SQVTM and CDR2 ANQGSEA. V shed 6 bases and J shed 6 bases, with 20 bases lying between them. Here the CDR3 reads CSVAHRVPAAGELFF. The CDR3 DNA follows: TGCAGCGTCGCACACAGGGTACCAGCGGCCGGGGAGCTGTTTTTT.